This section outlines one TCR beta chain sequence together with its context. It lacks a known antigen. No much larger clonotype is one base removed from it; base qualities were not supplied. To sequence the TCRbeta CDR3 region, genomic DNA was isolated from the sorted cells. The immunoSEQ Assay was used for sequencing of TCRbeta CDR3 regions. Here the immuneACCESS table is served through TCRdb, limited to in-frame sequences with V and J called. Missing clones are a known gap in these copies; in checked studies unresolved V genes cover under half, and the rest lacks a known reason. Present in this sample are 60,000 to 75,000 clones, approximately 90% of which were seen just once. The ten most abundant clones make up more than 1% of the sample. The sample is drawn from a study of OX40 agonist ivuxolimab in advanced cancers. For context, the study as a whole: Ivuxolimab was a fully human IgG2 agonistic monoclonal antibody targeting the costimulatory receptor OX40 (CD134). Intravenous ivuxolimab was administered to patients every 2 weeks at six dose levels: 0.01, 0.1, 0.3, 1.5, 3 and 10 mg/kg. Peripheral TCRbeta sequencing was intended to test whether TCR sequence diversity was altered and clonal T-cell expansion was caused by ivuxolimab. The dose-escalation cohort was about 86% male with a mean age of approximately 60 years, ranging from 23 to 79. Patients were allowed to have had prior anti-PD-1, anti-PD-L1 or anti-CTLA-4 therapy, and approximately 40% of the dose-escalation patients had previously received checkpoint inhibitors. Among the roughly 50 dose-escalation patients, some 20 had hepatocellular carcinoma, roughly 15 melanoma, 9 renal cell carcinoma and 9 head and neck cancer. Three dose-escalation patients achieved partial responses, one with hepatocellular carcinoma and two with cutaneous melanoma. The monotherapy dose-escalation portion (N = 52 patients) of the phase I ivuxolimab trial is reported in the paper.

Paper-wide results and their limitations: The antigen specificity of the clonally expanded peripheral T cells was not determined. Low levels of normalized T-cell clonal expansion were also seen in some nonresponding patients. At doses from 0.1 to 3.0 mg/kg, clonal expansion was seen in both CD4+ and CD8+ blood T cells between baseline and week 6. Partial responders in the 0.1-3.0 mg/kg groups had among the lowest normalized peripheral clonal expansion, especially among CD8+ T cells. On average, CD8+ T cells showed more expanded clones than CD4+ T cells after ivuxolimab.

The trial excluded patients who had a history of autoimmune disease or who were on systemic immunosuppression. Peripheral blood for TCR sequencing was collected from all dose cohorts at baseline, on cycle 4 day 1, and on cycle 7 day 1. The samples were drawn from a first-in-human, open-label, multicenter phase I dose-escalation trial of ivuxolimab. Adults with locally advanced or metastatic head and neck squamous cell, hepatocellular, melanoma or renal cell carcinoma were enrolled in the trial. Before TCR sequencing, CD4+ T cells and CD8+ T cells were sorted from peripheral blood as separate populations. This sample comprised CD4+ or CD8+ T cells sorted from blood, obtained in a trial of the OX40 agonist ivuxolimab. The sequence was collected from an adult with an advanced solid tumor such as melanoma, head and neck, liver or kidney cancer.

The base sequence is TGTGCCAGCAGTGAGGCGGGGGGGCACCAAGAGACCCAGTACTTC. Translated, this gives CASSEAGGHQETQYF. The chain is encoded by TRBV6-1 joined to TRBJ2-5, with 9 junctional bases fitting TRBD2. The germline V gene provides CDR1 MNHNS and CDR2 SASEGT. From cysteine to phenylalanine, the CDR3 is 15 amino acids long. The only DNA kept is the CDR3, 45 bases in frame from the first base. Germline trimming amounts to 3 bases on V and 0 bases on J, with 2 as the count of junction bases outside the gene matches.